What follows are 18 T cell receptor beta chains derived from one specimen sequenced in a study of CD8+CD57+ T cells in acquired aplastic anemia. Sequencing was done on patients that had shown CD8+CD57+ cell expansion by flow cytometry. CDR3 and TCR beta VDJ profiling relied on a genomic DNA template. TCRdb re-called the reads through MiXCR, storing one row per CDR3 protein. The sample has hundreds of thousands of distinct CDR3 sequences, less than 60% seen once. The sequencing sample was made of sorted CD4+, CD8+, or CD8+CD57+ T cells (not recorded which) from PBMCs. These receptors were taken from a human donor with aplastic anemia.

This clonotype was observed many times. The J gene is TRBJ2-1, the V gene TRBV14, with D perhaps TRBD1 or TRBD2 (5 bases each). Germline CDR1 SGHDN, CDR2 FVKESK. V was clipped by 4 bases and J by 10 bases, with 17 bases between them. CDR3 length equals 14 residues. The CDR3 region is CASSPERGVGEQFF. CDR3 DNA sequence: TGTGCCAGCAGCCCCGAGCGAGGGGTGGGGGAGCAGTTCTTC.

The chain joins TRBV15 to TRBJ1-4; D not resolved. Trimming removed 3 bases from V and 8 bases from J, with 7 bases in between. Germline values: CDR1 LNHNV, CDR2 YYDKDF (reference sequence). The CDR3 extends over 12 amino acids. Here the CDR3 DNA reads TGTGCCACCAGCAGGGATTGGGAAAAACTGTTTTTT. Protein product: CATSRDWEKLFF.

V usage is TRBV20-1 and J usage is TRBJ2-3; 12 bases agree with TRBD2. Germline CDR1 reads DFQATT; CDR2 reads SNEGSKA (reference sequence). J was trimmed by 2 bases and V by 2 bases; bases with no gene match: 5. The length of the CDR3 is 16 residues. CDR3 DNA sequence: TGCAGTGCTAGATTCGGACTAGCGGGGACCACAGATACGCAGTATTTT. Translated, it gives CSARFGLAGTTDTQYF.

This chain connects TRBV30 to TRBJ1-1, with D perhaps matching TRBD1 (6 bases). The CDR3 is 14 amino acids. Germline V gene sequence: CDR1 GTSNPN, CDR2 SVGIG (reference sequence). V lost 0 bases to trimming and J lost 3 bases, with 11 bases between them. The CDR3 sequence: CAWSVRQVYTEAFF. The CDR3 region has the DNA TGTGCCTGGAGTGTACGACAGGTATACACTGAAGCTTTCTTT.

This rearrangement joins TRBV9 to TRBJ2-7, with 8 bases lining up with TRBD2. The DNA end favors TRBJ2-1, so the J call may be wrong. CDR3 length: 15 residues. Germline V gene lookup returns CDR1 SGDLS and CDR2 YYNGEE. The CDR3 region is CASSVAGGPRDEQFF. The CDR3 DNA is TGTGCCAGCAGCGTAGCGGGGGGGCCCCGGGATGAGCAGTTCTTC.

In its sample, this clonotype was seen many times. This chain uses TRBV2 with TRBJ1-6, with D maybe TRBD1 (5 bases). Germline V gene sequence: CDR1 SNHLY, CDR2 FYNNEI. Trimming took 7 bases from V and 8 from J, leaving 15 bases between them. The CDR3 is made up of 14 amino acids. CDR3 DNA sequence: TGTGCCAGCACAGTACTCAGGGCCTATTCACCCCTCCACTTT. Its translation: CASTVLRAYSPLHF.

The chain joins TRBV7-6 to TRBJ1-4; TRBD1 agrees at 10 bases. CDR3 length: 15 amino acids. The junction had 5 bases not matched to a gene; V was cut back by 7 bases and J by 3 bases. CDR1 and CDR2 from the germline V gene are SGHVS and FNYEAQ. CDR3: CASTTGGASNEKLFF. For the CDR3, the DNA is TGTGCCAGCACGACAGGGGGCGCTTCTAATGAAAAACTGTTTTTT.

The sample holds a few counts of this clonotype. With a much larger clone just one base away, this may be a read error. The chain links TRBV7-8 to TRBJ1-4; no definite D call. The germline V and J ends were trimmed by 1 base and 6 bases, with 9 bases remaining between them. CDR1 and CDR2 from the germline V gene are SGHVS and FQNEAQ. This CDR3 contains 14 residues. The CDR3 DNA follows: TGTGCCAGCAGCTTAGGAACGGCTGATGAAAAACTGTTTTTT. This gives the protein CASSLGTADEKLFF.

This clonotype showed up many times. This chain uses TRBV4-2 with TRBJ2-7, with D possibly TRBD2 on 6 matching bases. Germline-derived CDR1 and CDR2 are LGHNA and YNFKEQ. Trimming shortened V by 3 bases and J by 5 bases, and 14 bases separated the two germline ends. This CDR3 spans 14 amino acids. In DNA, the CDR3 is TGTGCCAGCAGCCAGTCCGGGGGTCAGAACGAGCAGTACTTC. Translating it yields CASSQSGGQNEQYF.

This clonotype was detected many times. This CDR3 reads CASSLNDPTSVRQETQYF. CDR3 sequence (DNA): TGTGCCAGCAGTTTGAATGACCCGACTAGCGTGAGGCAAGAGACCCAGTACTTC. The genes are TRBV6-5 and TRBJ2-5; 8 bases match TRBD2. V was clipped by 4 bases and J by 2 bases; unmatched bases: 15. CDR3 length: 18 amino acids. CDR1 and CDR2 (germline): MNHEY, SVGAGI.

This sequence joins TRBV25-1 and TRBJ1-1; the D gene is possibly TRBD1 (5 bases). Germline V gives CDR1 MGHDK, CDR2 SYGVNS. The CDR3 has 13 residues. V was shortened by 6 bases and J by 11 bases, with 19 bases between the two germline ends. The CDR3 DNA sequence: TGTGCCAGCAGCCAAGTATCGATCCGGGACGCTTTCTTT. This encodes CASSQVSIRDAFF. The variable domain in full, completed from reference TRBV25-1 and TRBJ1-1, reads EADIYQTPRYLVIGTGKKITLECSQTMGHDKMYWYQQDPGMELHLIHYSYGVNSTEKGDLSSESTVSRIRTEHFPLTLESARPSHTSQYLCASSQVSIRDAFFGQGTRLTVV.

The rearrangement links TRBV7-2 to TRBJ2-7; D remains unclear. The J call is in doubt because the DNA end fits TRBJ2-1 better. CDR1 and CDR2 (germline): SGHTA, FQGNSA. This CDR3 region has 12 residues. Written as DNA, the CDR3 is TGTGCCAGCAGTGTCACCGGACGGGAGCAGTTCTTC. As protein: CASSVTGREQFF.

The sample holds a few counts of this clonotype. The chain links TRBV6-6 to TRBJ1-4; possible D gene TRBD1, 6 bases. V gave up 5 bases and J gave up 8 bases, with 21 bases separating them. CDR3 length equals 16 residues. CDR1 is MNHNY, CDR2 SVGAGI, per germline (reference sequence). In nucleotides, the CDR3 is TGTGCCAGCAGTGACACCCTACGGGGGCTGGAGGAAAAACTGTTTTTT. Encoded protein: CASSDTLRGLEEKLFF.

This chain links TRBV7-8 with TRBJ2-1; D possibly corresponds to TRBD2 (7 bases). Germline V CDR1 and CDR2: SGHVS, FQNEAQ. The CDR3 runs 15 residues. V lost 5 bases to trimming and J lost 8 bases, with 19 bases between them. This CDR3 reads CASSVSGRNRDEQFF. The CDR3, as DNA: TGTGCCAGCAGCGTTAGCGGGCGGAACAGGGATGAGCAGTTCTTC.

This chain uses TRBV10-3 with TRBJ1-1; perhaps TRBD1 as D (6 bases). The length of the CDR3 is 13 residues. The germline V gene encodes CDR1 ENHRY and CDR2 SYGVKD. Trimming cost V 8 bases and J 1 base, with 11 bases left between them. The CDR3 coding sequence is TGTGCCATCGCGAGGGGGACGAACACTGAAGCTTTCTTT. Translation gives CAIARGTNTEAFF.

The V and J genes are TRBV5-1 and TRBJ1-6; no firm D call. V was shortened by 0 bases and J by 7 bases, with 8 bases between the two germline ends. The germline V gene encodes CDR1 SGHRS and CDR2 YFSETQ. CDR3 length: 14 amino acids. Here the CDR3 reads CASSLEAVNSPLHF. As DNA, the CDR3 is TGCGCCAGCAGCTTGGAGGCAGTAAATTCACCCCTCCACTTT. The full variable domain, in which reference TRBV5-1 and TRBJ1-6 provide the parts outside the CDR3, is KAGVTQTPRYLIKTRGQQVTLSCSPISGHRSVSWYQQTPGQGLQFLFEYFSETQRNKGNFPGRFSGRQFSNSRSEMNVSTLELGDSALYLCASSLEAVNSPLHFGNGTRLTVT.

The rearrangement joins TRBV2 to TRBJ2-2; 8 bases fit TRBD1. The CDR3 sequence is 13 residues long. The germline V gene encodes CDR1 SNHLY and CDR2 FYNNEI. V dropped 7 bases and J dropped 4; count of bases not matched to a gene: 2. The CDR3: CASKDRVTGELFF. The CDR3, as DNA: TGTGCCAGCAAGGACAGGGTCACCGGGGAGCTGTTTTTT.

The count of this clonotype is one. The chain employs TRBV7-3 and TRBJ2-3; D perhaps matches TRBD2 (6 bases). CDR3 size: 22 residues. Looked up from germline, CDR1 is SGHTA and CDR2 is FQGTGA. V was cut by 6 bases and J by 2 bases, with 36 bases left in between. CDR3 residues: CASRTRLTGTPIARGFTDTQYF. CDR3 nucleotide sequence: TGTGCCAGCAGGACACGTCTTACCGGGACTCCCATAGCTAGGGGCTTCACAGATACGCAGTATTTT.